The present TCR beta chain was sequenced within a study of human T cells and chemical hapten exposure. Looking at the study overall: The patient population, which was mostly female, had alopecia areata, totalis or universalis. Small pooled library volume differences mainly caused per-sample TCR yield variation. Whole-study findings and limits: Relative to control repertoires, expanded TCRs gave rise to significantly more large CDR3 similarity clusters.

CDR3 length: 19 amino acids. The germline gives CDR1 MNHEY, CDR2 SVGAGI. Germline trimming cut 0 bases from V and 3 bases from J; bases unmatched to any gene: 13. Note on this clonotype: Its cognate antigen is unknown.

Separate cDNA molecules received unique molecular identifiers, which the library attached to them. A single record per CDR3 protein comes from TCRdb applying MiXCR to the RACE reads. The table lists more than 90,000 distinct CDR3 sequences, roughly a tenth of them singletons. The time point denotes: patch test 1, 2 weeks after DPC sensitization. Treatment denoted: therapeutic diphenylcyclopropenone sensitization with weekly scalp DPC. The rearrangement links TRBV6-5 to TRBJ2-2; 7 bases fit TRBD1. This clonotype was sampled from a man between 35 and 55 years old with alopecia areata. Some clones in this sample may be carry-over from other donors' samples. Sequenced here: whole blood, sampled in connection with sensitization to the hapten diphenylcyclopropenone (DPC). The CDR3 loop reads CASSYSSGQAQRYTGELFF. CDR3 DNA sequence: TGTGCCAGCAGTTACTCGAGTGGACAGGCCCAAAGGTACACCGGGGAGCTGTTTTTT.